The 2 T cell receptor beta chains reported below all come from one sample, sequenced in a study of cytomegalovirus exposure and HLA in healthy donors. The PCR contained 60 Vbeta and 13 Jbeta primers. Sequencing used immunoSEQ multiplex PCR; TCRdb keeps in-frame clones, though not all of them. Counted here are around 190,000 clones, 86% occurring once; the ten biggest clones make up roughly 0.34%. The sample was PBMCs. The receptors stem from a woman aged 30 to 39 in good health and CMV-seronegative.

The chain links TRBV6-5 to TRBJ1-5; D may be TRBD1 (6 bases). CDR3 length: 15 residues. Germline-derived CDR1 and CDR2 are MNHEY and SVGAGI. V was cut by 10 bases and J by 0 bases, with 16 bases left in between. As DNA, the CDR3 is TGTGCCACCGCACAGGGACTACATAGCAATCAGCCCCAGCATTTT. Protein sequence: CATAQGLHSNQPQHF.

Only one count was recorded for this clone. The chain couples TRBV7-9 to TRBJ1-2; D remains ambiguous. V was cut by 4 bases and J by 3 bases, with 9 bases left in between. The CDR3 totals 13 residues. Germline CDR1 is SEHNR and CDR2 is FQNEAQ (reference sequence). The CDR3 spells CASSSPPHYGYTF. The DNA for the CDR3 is TGTGCCAGCAGCTCCCCCCCTCACTATGGCTACACCTTC.